This TCR beta chain was obtained from a study of T-cell reconstitution after alpha-beta-depleted transplantation in children. General observations from the study: Fresh T-cell production supplied most of the T-cell counts and diversity seen one year after transplant. High day-60 TCRbeta diversity in some patients came from surviving recipient T cells and thymic progenitors. About two months after transplant, alpha-beta T cells reportedly came from several hundred expanded graft clones.

V lost 2 bases to trimming and J lost 8 bases, with 19 bases between them. Germline V gene lookup returns CDR1 GTSNPN and CDR2 SVGIG (reference sequence). The length of the CDR3 is 15 residues. Unique molecular identifiers were incorporated during preparation of the TCRbeta library. TCRdb re-derived calls from the PCR reads in MiXCR, one entry per CDR3 protein. The table shows about 200,000 distinct CDR3 sequences, with approximately 6.3% occurring only once. This clonotype was counted ten times or more. What it binds is unknown. The sample here was PBMCs, taken before TCRalphabeta/CD19-depleted stem cell transplant. This receptor was identified in a boy aged 2-9 years with acute lymphoblastic leukemia, due to receive a stem cell transplant. This sequence joins TRBV30 and TRBJ2-1; tentatively, D is TRBD2 (6 bases). The CDR3 bases are TGTGCCTGGAGTTTCCGCGGGGTAAAGGTATATGAGCAGTTCTTC. Translated: CAWSFRGVKVYEQFF.